These 8 T cell receptor beta chains were all obtained from the same sample, sequenced in a study of beta chain features in type 1 diabetes. Expressed TCRB transcripts were sequenced because the entire RNA isolate underwent reverse transcription. TCRdb's copy holds only in-frame clones and misses some; the assay was immunoSEQ multiplex PCR. The repertoire holds 350,000 to 450,000 clones, with 11% to 15% as singletons. The specimen was naive CD4+ T cells from blood. Receptors originate from a man in his thirties or forties in good health.

This clone has just a few counts. The chain recombines TRBV4-2 with TRBJ2-3; no clear D gene. The CDR3 totals 15 residues. The V gene's germline CDR1 is LGHNA and CDR2 YNFKEQ. The V end was cut by 0 bases, the J end by 5 bases, with 12 bases between. CDR3: CASSQDLTVIDTQYF. CDR3 coding DNA: TGTGCCAGCAGCCAAGATTTAACTGTTATAGATACGCAGTATTTT.

This clone came up a few times. The chain carries TRBV7-9 and TRBJ2-5; TRBD2 agrees at 12 bases. The V gene's germline CDR1 is SEHNR and CDR2 FQNEAQ (reference sequence). V was pared by 5 bases and J by 2 bases, with 9 bases of the junction left unmatched. This CDR3 is 17 amino acids long. The DNA of the CDR3 is TGTGCCAGCAGCCTGGGACTAGCGGGTTATCTACAAGAGACCCAGTACTTC. The encoded protein is CASSLGLAGYLQETQYF.

V gene TRBV7-9 combines with J gene TRBJ2-7; D is possibly TRBD2 (6 bases). Germline CDR1 SEHNR, CDR2 FQNEAQ (reference sequence). Deletions cut 3 bases from V and 6 bases from J, with 15 bases between. CDR3 length equals 14 residues. The CDR3: CASSLGLPGSEQYV. The CDR3 DNA is TGTGCCAGCAGCTTGGGACTTCCCGGGTCCGAGCAGTACGTC.

This clone was seen a handful of times. Different DNA sequences within this sample yield the same CDR3. This chain uses TRBV14 with TRBJ1-1; tentatively, D is TRBD1 (6 bases). The CDR3 length is 14 residues. The V end was cut by 1 base, the J end by 1 base, with 7 bases between. CDR1 and CDR2 from the germline V gene are SGHDN and FVKESK. CDR3 coding DNA: TGTGCCAGCAGCCAAGTCAGGGGGAACACTGAAGCTTTCTTT. Protein sequence: CASSQVRGNTEAFF.

This clone was detected only a few times. This chain uses TRBV6-1 with TRBJ2-7; 10 nucleotides align to TRBD2. V dropped 6 bases and J dropped 0; count of bases not matched to a gene: 5. Germline loops: CDR1 MNHNS, CDR2 SASEGT. This CDR3 contains 15 residues. In DNA form, the CDR3 reads TGTGCCAGCAGCGCACTAGCGGGGAGCTCCTACGAGCAGTACGTC. This codes for CASSALAGSSYEQYV.

This clone was detected only a few times. The chain is built from TRBV4-1 and TRBJ1-4, with a tentative D call TRBD1 (5 bases). There are 14 residues in the CDR3. In germline, CDR1 is MGHRA, CDR2 YSYEKL. Deletions cut 6 bases from V and 6 bases from J, with 14 bases between. Written as DNA, the CDR3 is TGCGCCAGCAGAGAGAGGAGGGGAGATGAAAAACTGTTTTTT. Translating gives CASRERRGDEKLFF.

This clone was found a few times. The chain combines TRBV9 with TRBJ1-6; possible D gene TRBD1, 5 bases. V was trimmed by 0 bases and J by 11 bases, leaving 15 bases between them. The CDR3 consists of 15 residues. Germline V gene data show CDR1 as SGDLS and CDR2 as YYNGEE. The CDR3 DNA is TGTGCCAGCAGCGTAGTTGGGACCCCAGGGCCACCCCTCCACTTT. Protein product: CASSVVGTPGPPLHF.

This sequence joins TRBV27 and TRBJ2-7; 11 bases agree with TRBD2. Germline V gene data show CDR1 as MNHEY and CDR2 as SMNVEV (reference sequence). The CDR3 consists of 15 residues. Trimming took 6 bases from V and 4 from J; bases not matched to a gene: 8. This CDR3 is CASSYGTSGVYEQYF. The CDR3 bases are TGTGCCAGCAGCTATGGGACTAGCGGTGTTTACGAGCAGTACTTC.